This entry is about one TCR beta chain. Its antigen is not identified. This sample was included in a study of T cell responses to AZD1222 COVID-19 vaccine. Study-wide points: Donors in the cohort were predominantly white British and more often female, and clonal diversity was possibly underestimated. After two AZD1222 doses, spike-specific TCR breadth and depth rose versus day 0. Of the AZD1222 recipients, only 6 or 7 were seropositive at baseline.

CDR1 and CDR2 from the germline V gene are MNHEY and SVGAGI. V trimming: 4 bases; J trimming: 4 bases; junction bases outside the gene matches: 5. The CDR3 covers 14 residues. The method was immunoSEQ multiplex PCR; TCRdb's version includes in-frame clones alone and lacks a portion of them. Among about 120,000 clones, roughly 84% were seen once, and the ten largest hold around 7%. The genes are TRBV6-5 and TRBJ2-7, with 9 positions matching TRBD2. This receptor was taken from an adult in good health. Sequencing used peripheral blood, obtained on day 0 of AZD1222 vaccination. The CDR3 coding sequence is TGTGCCAGCAGTTTAGCGGGAGCCCTGTACGAGCAGTACTTC. Amino acids: CASSLAGALYEQYF.